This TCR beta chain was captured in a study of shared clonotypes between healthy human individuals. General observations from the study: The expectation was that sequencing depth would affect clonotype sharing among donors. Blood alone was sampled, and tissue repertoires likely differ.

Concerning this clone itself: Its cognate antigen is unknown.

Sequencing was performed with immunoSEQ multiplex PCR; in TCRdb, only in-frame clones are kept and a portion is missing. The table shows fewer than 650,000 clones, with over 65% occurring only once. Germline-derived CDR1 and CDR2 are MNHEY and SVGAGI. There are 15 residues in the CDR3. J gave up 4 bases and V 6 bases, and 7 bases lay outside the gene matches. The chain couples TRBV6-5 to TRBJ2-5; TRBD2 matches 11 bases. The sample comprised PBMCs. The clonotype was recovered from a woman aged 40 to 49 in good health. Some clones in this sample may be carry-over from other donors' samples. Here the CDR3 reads CASSPGTSGRETQYF. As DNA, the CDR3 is TGTGCCAGCAGCCCCGGGACTAGCGGTCGAGAGACCCAGTACTTC.